This T cell receptor (beta chain) is drawn from a study of T cell responses to AZD1222 COVID-19 vaccine. In regard to this clone: The antigen is unknown.

With 0 bases removed from V and 7 bases from J, the gap between germline ends came to 3 bases. Germline V gene sequence: CDR1 LNHNV, CDR2 YYDKDF (reference sequence). CDR3 length equals 11 residues. Clones were read by immunoSEQ multiplex PCR, and TCRdb kept only the in-frame ones, dropping some. This sample yields about 140,000 clones, of which 70% to 90% are seen a single time; 1.9% belongs to the top ten. General study points: Females made up more of the donors, who were largely white British, and clonal diversity may have come out too low.

The chain uses TRBV15 and TRBJ1-2; no reliable D call. The sequenced sample was peripheral blood, obtained on day 0 of AZD1222 vaccination. This sequence was found in an adult in good health. CDR3 sequence: CATSRDRGYTF. The CDR3 coding sequence is TGTGCCACCAGCAGAGATCGTGGCTACACCTTC.